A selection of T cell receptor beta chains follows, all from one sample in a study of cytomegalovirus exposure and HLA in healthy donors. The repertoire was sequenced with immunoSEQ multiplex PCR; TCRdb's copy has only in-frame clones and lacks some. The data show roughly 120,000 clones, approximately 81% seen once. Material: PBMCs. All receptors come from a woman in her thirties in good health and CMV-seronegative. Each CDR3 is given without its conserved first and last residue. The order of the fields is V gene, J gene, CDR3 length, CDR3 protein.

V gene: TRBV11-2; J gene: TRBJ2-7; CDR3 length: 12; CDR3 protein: ASSATGSPYEQY
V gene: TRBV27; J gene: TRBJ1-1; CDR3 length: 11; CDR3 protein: ASTSQGAGEAF
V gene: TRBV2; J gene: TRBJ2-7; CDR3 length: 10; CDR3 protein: ASSGTAYEQY
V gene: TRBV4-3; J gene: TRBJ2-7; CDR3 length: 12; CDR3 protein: ASSQEKGAYEQY
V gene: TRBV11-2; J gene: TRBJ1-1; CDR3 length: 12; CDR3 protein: ASSPEKGGTEAF
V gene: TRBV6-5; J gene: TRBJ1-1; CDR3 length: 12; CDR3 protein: ASSQTGSNTEAF
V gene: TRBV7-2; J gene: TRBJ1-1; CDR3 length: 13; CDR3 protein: ASSLWTGSNTEAF
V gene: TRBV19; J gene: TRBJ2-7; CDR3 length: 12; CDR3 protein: ASSPSGGSYEQY
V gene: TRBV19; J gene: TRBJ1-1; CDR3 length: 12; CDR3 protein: ASSWGQGNTEAF
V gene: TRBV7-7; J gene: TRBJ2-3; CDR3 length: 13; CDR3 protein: ASSLIGGRTDTQY
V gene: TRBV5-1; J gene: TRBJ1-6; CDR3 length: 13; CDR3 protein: ASSLDSSYNSPLH
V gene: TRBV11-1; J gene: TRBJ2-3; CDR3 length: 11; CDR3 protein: ASSLEGQGAGY
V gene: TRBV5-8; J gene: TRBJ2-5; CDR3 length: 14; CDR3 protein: ASSLGRVVFQETQY
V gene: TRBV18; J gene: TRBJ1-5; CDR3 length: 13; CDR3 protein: ASSPQGASNQPQH